The next 18 T cell receptor beta chains were all read from a single sample in a study of blood T cell repertoires in COVID-19. The protocol was immunoSEQ multiplex PCR, while the TCRdb copy is restricted to in-frame clones and leaves out a portion. The top ten clones hold approximately 3.5% of a sample with around 140,000 clones, around 80% of them seen once. Sequenced material: peripheral blood. The receptors come from a man between 65 and 79 years old who had recovered from COVID-19.

The chain employs TRBV6-1 and TRBJ1-5; D ambiguous. V was pared by 6 bases and J by 2 bases, with 17 bases between. CDR1 is MNHNS and CDR2 is SASEGT in the germline V gene. The CDR3 contains 16 residues. The CDR3, as DNA: TGTGCCAGCAGAGAAACCTCGGGGTGGGGCAATCAGCCCCAGCATTTT. This codes for CASRETSGWGNQPQHF.

The rearrangement uses TRBV27 and TRBJ2-7; 7 bases align to TRBD1. CDR1 is MNHEY and CDR2 is SMNVEV in the germline V gene (reference sequence). V was clipped by 5 bases and J by 6 bases; unmatched bases: 13. CDR3 length equals 15 residues. CDR3 in amino acids: CASSALGDSSPEQYF. As DNA, the CDR3 is TGTGCCAGCAGTGCCCTGGGGGACAGTTCGCCCGAGCAGTACTTC.

This clone was seen just once. The gene calls are TRBV18 and TRBJ2-1, with D hard to call. Germline CDR1 KGHSH, CDR2 LQKENI. This CDR3 is 15 amino acids long. V was shortened by 3 bases and J by 0 bases, with 9 bases between the two germline ends. CDR3 amino acids: CASSPAVSSYNEQFF. The CDR3, as DNA: TGTGCCAGCTCACCGGCGGTGAGCTCCTACAATGAGCAGTTCTTC.

This clone was picked up many times. The genes are TRBV5-1 and TRBJ2-7; 10 bases align to TRBD2. V shed 2 bases, J shed 5 bases, and the junction held 7 bases outside the gene matches. Germline CDR1 reads SGHRS; CDR2 reads YFSETQ. This CDR3 has 15 amino acids. CDR3 protein: CASSLLAGLTHEQYF. CDR3 nucleotide sequence: TGCGCCAGCAGCTTACTAGCGGGACTCACCCACGAGCAGTACTTC.

The chain carries TRBV7-2 and TRBJ2-1; tentative D call: TRBD1 (5 bases). The CDR3 spans 16 residues. Trimming took off 1 base at V and 0 bases at J, with 10 bases between the two ends. Germline CDR1 SGHTA, CDR2 FQGNSA. The CDR3, as DNA: TGTGCCAGCAGCTTAGGTGGGGCCAGCTCCTACAATGAGCAGTTCTTC. Translation gives CASSLGGASSYNEQFF.

The chain carries TRBV6-6 and TRBJ2-7, with 7 bases identical to TRBD1. Trimming cost V 6 bases and J 3 bases; bases outside gene matches: 5. The CDR3 spans 13 residues. Germline CDR1 MNHNY, CDR2 SVGAGI (reference sequence). This CDR3 is CASRGDSFYEQYF. The CDR3 coding sequence is TGTGCCAGCAGGGGGGACAGTTTCTACGAGCAGTACTTC.

The chain couples TRBV2 to TRBJ2-1, with 9 bases matching TRBD1. The ends lost 6 bases at V and 5 bases at J; junction bases unmatched: 5. The CDR3 runs to 14 residues. Germline V CDR1 and CDR2: SNHLY, FYNNEI. The CDR3 region has the DNA TGTGCCAGCAGAACCGACAGGGGGAACAATGAGCAGTTCTTC. The encoded protein is CASRTDRGNNEQFF.

The J gene is TRBJ2-7, the V gene TRBV11-2, with a tentative D call TRBD2 (6 bases). Germline lookup yields CDR1 SGHAT and CDR2 FQNNGV. Trimming stripped 5 bases from V and 4 bases from J, with 15 bases between. The CDR3 consists of 14 residues. CDR3 in amino acids: CASSGRLDSYEQYF. DNA of the CDR3: TGTGCCAGCAGCGGGCGACTAGATAGTTACGAGCAGTACTTC.

The chain is built from TRBV6-5 and TRBJ2-7, with 7 bases matching TRBD1. The germline V gene encodes CDR1 MNHEY and CDR2 SVGAGI. Trimming cost V 7 bases and J 6 bases; bases outside gene matches: 12. The CDR3 runs to 14 residues. The chain's CDR3 is CASTRTDRAGEQYF. CDR3 nucleotide sequence: TGTGCCAGCACCCGTACCGACAGGGCAGGCGAGCAGTACTTC.

In this sample, this clone turned up once. The chain joins TRBV29-1 to TRBJ2-5, with 11 bases aligning to TRBD1. The V gene's germline CDR1 is SQVTM and CDR2 ANQGSEA. The CDR3 extends over 14 amino acids. J was trimmed by 5 bases and V by 5 bases; bases with no gene match: 7. DNA of the CDR3: TGCAGCGTTCTGGACAGGGGGCTAAGGGAGACCCAGTACTTC. It specifies CSVLDRGLRETQYF.

This clone was seen only once. The chain couples TRBV20-1 to TRBJ1-1, with D uncertain. V was trimmed by 3 bases and J by 4 bases, leaving 9 bases between them. This CDR3 contains 12 residues. CDR1 is DFQATT, CDR2 SNEGSKA, per germline (reference sequence). The CDR3 spells CSASSVATEAFF. DNA of the CDR3: TGCAGTGCTAGTTCTGTGGCCACTGAAGCTTTCTTT.

The genes are TRBV5-4 and TRBJ2-5; TRBD1 aligns across 8 bases. Trimming took 8 bases from V and 3 from J; bases not matched to a gene: 3. CDR3 length: 12 residues. CDR1 SGHNT and CDR2 YYREEE come from the germline V gene (reference sequence). The CDR3 loop is CARKGQEETQYF. The CDR3 nucleotides are TGTGCCAGGAAGGGACAGGAAGAGACCCAGTACTTC. Drawing the rest from reference TRBV5-4 and TRBJ2-5, the complete variable domain is ETGVTQSPTHLIKTRGQQVTLRCSSQSGHNTVSWYQQALGQGPQFIFQYYREEENGRGNFPPRFSGLQFPNYSSELNVNALELDDSALYLCARKGQEETQYFGPGTRLLVL.

V gene TRBV5-1 combines with J gene TRBJ2-7; D is perhaps TRBD2 (6 bases). V shed 2 bases and J shed 5 bases, with 17 bases lying between them. Germline CDR1 reads SGHRS; CDR2 reads YFSETQ. CDR3 length equals 15 residues. The CDR3 loop reads CASSFTGLPRDEQYF. In nucleotides, the CDR3 is TGCGCCAGCAGCTTTACGGGACTCCCAAGGGACGAGCAGTACTTC.

The genes are TRBV3-1 (or the pseudogene TRBV3-2) and TRBJ2-5; D is unresolved. Germline loops: CDR1 LGHDT, CDR2 YNNKEL (reference sequence). V was pared by 2 bases and J by 5 bases, with 6 bases between. This CDR3 comprises 12 residues. CDR3 amino acids: CASSQISETQYF. The CDR3 DNA is TGTGCCAGCAGCCAAATTAGTGAGACCCAGTACTTC.

The count of this clone is one. The V and J genes are TRBV14 and TRBJ2-5, with D perhaps TRBD1 (6 bases). Between the trimmed V and J ends, which lost 1 base and 7 bases, there was a span of 16 bases. CDR3 length: 15 residues. CDR1 and CDR2 (germline): SGHDN, FVKESK. Here the CDR3 reads CASSQVGGYRGTQYF. The CDR3 coding sequence is TGTGCCAGCAGCCAAGTAGGGGGTTATCGTGGGACCCAGTACTTC.

V gene TRBV6-5 combines with J gene TRBJ1-5, with D possibly being TRBD1 (5 bases). Germline lookup yields CDR1 MNHEY and CDR2 SVGAGI. The CDR3 runs to 13 residues. V shed 8 bases and J shed 5 bases, with 13 bases lying between them. CDR3 nucleotide sequence: TGTGCCAGCCTGGCCGGGGGTTATCAGCCCCAGCATTTT. It specifies CASLAGGYQPQHF.

The chain joins TRBV19 to TRBJ2-2; 10 bases align to TRBD2. J gave up 1 base and V 6 bases, and 2 bases lay outside the gene matches. CDR1 and CDR2 from the germline V gene are LNHDA and SQIVND (reference sequence). CDR3 length equals 15 residues. This chain's CDR3 is CASRRTSGNTGELFF. In DNA, the CDR3 is TGTGCCAGTAGGAGGACTAGCGGGAACACCGGGGAGCTGTTTTTT. Full variable domain (outside the CDR3, taken from reference TRBV19 and TRBJ2-2): DGGITQSPKYLFRKEGQNVTLSCEQNLNHDAMYWYRQDPGQGLRLIYYSQIVNDFQKGDIAEGYSVSREKKESFPLTVTSAQKNPTAFYLCASRRTSGNTGELFFGEGSRLTVL.

This chain connects TRBV30 to TRBJ1-4, with TRBD1 matching 7 bases. Germline CDR1 reads GTSNPN; CDR2 reads SVGIG (reference sequence). This CDR3 is built from 16 residues. The V segment lost 1 base and the J segment 7 bases; nucleotides outside the gene matches: 12. In nucleotides, the CDR3 is TGTGCCTGGAGTGACGGGGGGGGACAGCGCAGTGAAAAACTGTTTTTT. This translates into CAWSDGGGQRSEKLFF.